The 21 T cell receptor beta chains below all came from one sample that was sequenced in a study of cytomegalovirus exposure and HLA in healthy donors. Both 60 Vbeta primers and 13 Jbeta primers went into the PCR. TCRdb's copy holds only in-frame clones and misses some; the assay was immunoSEQ multiplex PCR. This sample's table has tens of thousands of clones. Sequencing used PBMCs. All receptors come from a woman between 40 and 50 years old in good health and CMV-seropositive.

The J gene is TRBJ1-4, the V gene TRBV5-6; D is perhaps TRBD1 (5 bases). The CDR3 spans 16 residues. CDR1 is SGHDT and CDR2 is YYEEEE in the germline V gene. V gave up 1 base and J gave up 6 bases, with 16 bases separating them. The CDR3 sequence: CASSLKGSRVDEKLFF. DNA of the CDR3: TGTGCCAGCAGCTTGAAAGGAAGCAGGGTAGATGAAAAACTGTTTTTT.

This chain links TRBV6-5 with TRBJ1-1; D perhaps matches TRBD1 (5 bases). The V gene lost 6 bases and the J gene lost 1 base, with 12 bases spanning the gap. The CDR3 covers 14 residues. Germline V gene data show CDR1 as MNHEY and CDR2 as SVGAGI. This CDR3 is CASSPAGRNTEAFF. Here the CDR3 DNA reads TGTGCCAGCAGCCCCGCAGGGCGGAACACTGAAGCTTTCTTT.

The chain uses TRBV5-6 and TRBJ2-2; maybe TRBD2 (6 bases). Germline-derived CDR1 and CDR2 are SGHDT and YYEEEE. Trimming removed 0 bases at V and 4 bases at J, with 10 bases between. The CDR3 has 15 residues. The CDR3 DNA is TGTGCCAGCAGCTTGGGTGGTAGCGGCACCGGGGAGCTGTTTTTT. The encoded protein is CASSLGGSGTGELFF.

This chain links TRBV10-3 with TRBJ2-7; the D gene is possibly TRBD1 (5 bases). The length of the CDR3 is 13 residues. With 10 bases removed from V and 0 bases from J, the gap between germline ends came to 13 bases. Germline V gene sequence: CDR1 ENHRY, CDR2 SYGVKD. As DNA, the CDR3 is TGTGCCACCGAGCAGGGATACTCCTACGAGCAGTACTTC. This translates into CATEQGYSYEQYF.

The J gene is TRBJ2-5, the V gene TRBV5-6, with D uncertain. The CDR3 spans 13 residues. Trimming took off 1 base at V and 4 bases at J, with 8 bases between the two ends. Germline CDR1 and CDR2: SGHDT and YYEEEE. The CDR3 reads CASSLPPVETQYF. In DNA form, the CDR3 reads TGTGCCAGCAGCTTGCCCCCGGTAGAGACCCAGTACTTC.

This chain links TRBV11-2 with TRBJ1-1, with TRBD1 matching 8 bases. Trimming cost V 4 bases and J 4 bases; bases outside gene matches: 8. CDR3 length: 15 amino acids. The germline V gene has CDR1 SGHAT and CDR2 FQNNGV. CDR3 DNA sequence: TGTGCCAGCAGCTCGCCATGGACAGGGCCCACTGAAGCTTTCTTT. This sequence encodes CASSSPWTGPTEAFF.

This chain connects TRBV28 to TRBJ2-7; 7 nucleotides align to TRBD2. With 6 bases clipped from V and 0 bases from J, the junction kept 8 bases outside the gene matches. The V gene's germline CDR1 is MDHEN and CDR2 SYDVKM. The CDR3 totals 15 residues. Here the CDR3 DNA reads TGTGCCAGCAGCTCTAGCGGAGTAAGCTCCTACGAGCAGTACTTC. It yields the protein CASSSSGVSSYEQYF.

Notes on this clone: Its ends do not fully match the called genes, so a read error is possible. V is TRBV18 and J is TRBJ1-3; D perhaps matches TRBD1 (5 bases). The germline V gene encodes CDR1 KGHSH and CDR2 LQKENI. This CDR3 contains 15 residues. The CDR3 DNA reads TGTGCCAGCTCACCTGACAGCTCACCCCACCGCACCGCCCGATTT. Translation gives CASSPDSSPHRTARF.

This sequence joins TRBV15 and TRBJ1-4; 8 nucleotides line up with TRBD1. The CDR3 runs to 15 residues. V lost 5 bases to trimming and J lost 3 bases; unmatched junction nucleotides: 5. Germline CDR1 LNHNV, CDR2 YYDKDF (reference sequence). DNA for the CDR3: TGTGCCACCAGCCAGGGACAGGCGGCTAATGAAAAACTGTTTTTT. This sequence encodes CATSQGQAANEKLFF.

The V and J genes are TRBV6-1 and TRBJ2-1, with D perhaps TRBD2 (6 bases). The CDR3 has 15 amino acids. Trimming took 5 bases from V and 2 from J, leaving 13 bases between them. Germline loops: CDR1 MNHNS, CDR2 SASEGT. The CDR3 protein is CASSSLAEAYNEQFF. For the CDR3, the DNA is TGTGCCAGCAGTTCATTAGCGGAAGCCTACAATGAGCAGTTCTTC.

The rearrangement links TRBV6-1 to TRBJ1-2; 7 positions agree with TRBD1. The ends lost 2 bases at V and 7 bases at J; junction bases unmatched: 7. The CDR3 has 14 amino acids. Germline V lookup: CDR1 MNHNS, CDR2 SASEGT. The CDR3 here is CASSELQGESGYTF. DNA of the CDR3: TGTGCCAGCAGTGAACTGCAGGGGGAGTCTGGCTACACCTTC.

This chain joins TRBV4-2 and TRBJ2-5, with 9 bases that match TRBD2. Per germline, CDR1 LGHNA and CDR2 YNFKEQ. The CDR3 contains 15 residues. J was trimmed by 4 bases and V by 0 bases; bases with no gene match: 3. The DNA of the CDR3 is TGTGCCAGCAGCCAAGATGCGGGAGGGCCAGAGACCCAGTACTTC. Protein product: CASSQDAGGPETQYF.

CDR3 loop: CASGKTGSGNTIYF. The CDR3 nucleotides read TGTGCCAGCGGTAAGACAGGTTCTGGAAACACCATATATTTT. The V gene is TRBV21-1, the J gene TRBJ1-3; the table's D call, TRBD1, has no DNA check behind it. TRBV21-1 is shown as a pseudogene. The CDR3 has 14 amino acids.

V and J are TRBV7-2 and TRBJ2-6; no clear D. This CDR3 has 15 residues. V was clipped by 5 bases and J by 3 bases, with 11 bases between them. CDR1 is SGHTA, CDR2 FQGNSA, per germline. The CDR3 DNA sequence: TGTGCCAGCAGCCTCCTTAGTAGTGGGGCCAACGTCCTGACTTTC. Its translation: CASSLLSSGANVLTF.

This chain connects TRBV6-5 to TRBJ2-3; a weak D match, TRBD1 (6 bases). The V and J ends lost 0 bases and 8 bases respectively, with 18 bases between them. Germline CDR1 is MNHEY and CDR2 is SVGAGI. The CDR3 contains 16 residues. The CDR3 protein is CASSYSIFGRGSTQYF. The CDR3 bases are TGTGCCAGCAGTTACTCGATTTTTGGCAGGGGTAGTACGCAGTATTTT.

The rearrangement links TRBV11-2 to TRBJ2-5, with TRBD1 identical over 8 bases. CDR3 length: 14 residues. Germline values: CDR1 SGHAT, CDR2 FQNNGV. V was clipped by 5 bases and J by 2 bases; unmatched bases: 4. CDR3 amino acids: CASSPTGGQETQYF. CDR3 DNA: TGTGCCAGCAGCCCAACAGGGGGACAAGAGACCCAGTACTTC.

V usage is TRBV28 and J usage is TRBJ2-7; D gene unclear. The germline CDR1 and CDR2 sequences are MDHEN and SYDVKM. Trimming took off 3 bases at V and 3 bases at J, with 6 bases between the two ends. This CDR3 is built from 12 residues. CDR3 sequence: CASSLFSYEQYF. The DNA for the CDR3 is TGTGCCAGCAGTTTGTTTAGCTACGAGCAGTACTTC.

The chain is built from TRBV10-3 and TRBJ1-1; D is possibly TRBD1 (6 bases). Germline assignment: CDR1 ENHRY and CDR2 SYGVKD. The CDR3 length is 16 residues. The V end lost 10 bases, the J end lost 4 bases, and 25 bases lay between the germline ends. The CDR3 DNA follows: TGTGCCACCAAAATCAGGGGAGAGCCTGGGTCCACTGAAGCTTTCTTT. It is translated as CATKIRGEPGSTEAFF.

This chain uses TRBV7-9 with TRBJ1-4, with no clear D. Germline V gene data show CDR1 as SEHNR and CDR2 as FQNEAQ (reference sequence). Trimming pared 0 bases from V and 7 bases from J, leaving 6 bases between. The CDR3 consists of 13 residues. CDR3 sequence: CASSLALSEKLFF. CDR3 sequence (DNA): TGTGCCAGCAGCTTAGCCTTGTCTGAAAAACTGTTTTTT.

The J gene is TRBJ2-1, the V gene TRBV28; TRBD1 matches at 7 bases. This CDR3 spans 14 amino acids. The V gene's germline CDR1 is MDHEN and CDR2 SYDVKM. Trimming removed 6 bases from V and 4 bases from J; junction bases left unmatched: 6. This CDR3 is CASSDDRVYNEQFF. DNA of the CDR3: TGTGCCAGCAGCGACGACAGGGTATACAATGAGCAGTTCTTC.

The V call is TRBV11-2, the J call TRBJ2-7, with TRBD1 matching over 8 bases. Per germline, CDR1 SGHAT and CDR2 FQNNGV. V gave up 1 base and J gave up 6 bases; unmatched junction bases: 5. The CDR3 sequence is 14 residues long. The CDR3 loop is CASSLVRTGSEQYF. In DNA form, the CDR3 reads TGTGCCAGCAGCTTAGTTAGGACAGGGAGCGAGCAGTACTTC. Based on the CDR3 plus reference TRBV11-2 and TRBJ2-7, the full variable domain is EAGVAQSPRYKIIEKRQSVAFWCNPISGHATLYWYQQILGQGPKLLIQFQNNGVVDDSQLPKDRFSAERLKGVDSTLKIQPAKLEDSAVYLCASSLVRTGSEQYFGPGTRLTVT.